A selection of T cell receptor beta chains follows, all from one sample in a study of blood T cell repertoires in COVID-19. The assay was immunoSEQ multiplex PCR, and TCRdb's table has in-frame clones only and misses some. The sample carries approximately 240,000 clones, less than 90% recorded once. Sequencing was performed on PBMCs or T cells enriched from blood (not recorded which). The receptors shown here come from a woman in her forties or fifties in a cohort exposed to, infected with or recovered from COVID-19 (not recorded which). Each CDR3 is given with its conserved first and last residue. Fields, in order: V gene, clone size, J gene, D gene, CDR3 protein, CDR3 DNA. The D gene is left open where the match is weak. Expanded clones are given a class, and other clones once, few, many or no size at all.

TRBV2	.	TRBJ1-5	.	CASSQELSNQPQHF	TGTGCCAGCAGCCAAGAGCTTAGCAATCAGCCCCAGCATTTT
TRBV5-1	.	TRBJ2-1	.	CASANPGQQYNEQFF	TGCGCCAGCGCAAACCCGGGACAACAATACAATGAGCAGTTCTTC
TRBV3-1/TRBV3-2	.	TRBJ1-1	TRBD1	CASSQGLQGAGAEAFF	TGTGCCAGCAGCCAAGGGCTACAGGGGGCTGGGGCTGAAGCTTTCTTT
TRBV12-5	.	TRBJ1-1	TRBD1	CASGRRQGAISTEAFF	TGTGCTAGTGGTAGACGACAGGGGGCGATCAGCACTGAAGCTTTCTTT
TRBV27	.	TRBJ2-1	.	CASSFSGGNEQFF	TGTGCCAGCAGTTTCAGCGGAGGCAATGAGCAGTTCTTC
TRBV2	.	TRBJ2-3	.	CASSGGQTSTDTQYF	TGTGCCAGCAGTGGGGGACAAACTAGCACAGATACGCAGTATTTT
TRBV6-5	.	TRBJ1-6	TRBD1	CASRADRDSPLHF	TGTGCCAGCAGAGCGGACAGGGACTCACCCCTCCACTTT
TRBV19	once	TRBJ2-2	.	CASQTPSGSNTGELFF	TGTGCCAGTCAAACCCCCTCCGGGAGCAACACCGGGGAGCTGTTTTTT
TRBV19	few	TRBJ1-2	.	CASSLPPDGYTF	TGTGCCAGTAGTCTCCCCCCTGATGGCTACACCTTC
TRBV29-1	.	TRBJ1-1	TRBD1	CSEMGQVMNTEAFF	TGCAGCGAGATGGGACAGGTCATGAACACTGAAGCTTTCTTT
TRBV4-3	.	TRBJ2-1	.	CASSQAPLSSYNEQFF	TGCGCCAGCAGCCAAGCCCCCCTGAGCTCCTACAATGAGCAGTTCTTC
TRBV6-2/TRBV6-3	few	TRBJ1-5	.	CASSYGWSQPQHF	TGTGCCAGCAGTTACGGGTGGAGTCAGCCCCAGCATTTT
TRBV7-3	once	TRBJ2-3	.	CASSVSGGRADTQYF	TGTGCCAGCAGCGTCTCGGGGGGCAGAGCAGATACGCAGTATTTT
TRBV4-3	.	TRBJ1-2	TRBD1	CASSQGTGEPGYTF	TGCGCCAGCAGCCAGGGGACAGGGGAGCCCGGCTACACCTTC
TRBV18	.	TRBJ2-7	TRBD1	CASSPNRGPYEQYF	TGTGCCAGCTCACCAAACAGGGGGCCCTACGAGCAGTACTTC
TRBV6-4	few	TRBJ2-1	.	CASSDSGLSNEQFF	TGTGCCAGCAGTGACTCGGGACTCTCGAATGAGCAGTTCTTC
TRBV7-2	.	TRBJ1-6	TRBD1	CASSLGDRDNSPLHF	TGTGCCAGCAGCTTAGGGGACAGGGATAATTCACCCCTCCACTTT
TRBV5-1	.	TRBJ1-1	TRBD1	CASRPQGASTEAFF	TGCGCCAGCAGGCCCCAGGGGGCGAGCACTGAAGCTTTCTTT
TRBV18	.	TRBJ2-7	.	CASSRGLARAYEQYF	TGTGCCAGCTCACGCGGACTCGCCCGGGCCTACGAGCAGTACTTC
TRBV5-6	.	TRBJ2-1	.	CASSPGSVEQFF	TGTGCCAGCAGCCCCGGGAGTGTTGAGCAGTTCTTC
TRBV7-2	.	TRBJ2-2	.	CASSPTQNTGELFF	TGTGCCAGCAGCCCCACACAAAACACCGGGGAGCTGTTTTTT
TRBV28	.	TRBJ1-1	TRBD1	CASSLGQRQNTEAFF	TGTGCCAGCAGTTTGGGACAGAGACAGAACACTGAAGCTTTCTTT
TRBV4-3	.	TRBJ2-3	.	CASSQNTKPASTDTQYF	TGCGCCAGCAGCCAGAACACAAAACCCGCTAGCACAGATACGCAGTATTTT
TRBV4-3	.	TRBJ2-7	.	CASSPSPGPPGEQYF	TGCGCCAGCAGCCCCAGCCCGGGTCCCCCCGGCGAGCAGTACTTC
TRBV28	.	TRBJ1-4	TRBD1	CASSQRTGGVEKLFF	TGTGCCAGCAGTCAAAGGACAGGGGGCGTCGAAAAACTGTTTTTT
TRBV30	once	TRBJ1-4	TRBD1	CAWTGQGTEKLFF	TGTGCCTGGACCGGACAGGGTACGGAAAAACTGTTTTTT
TRBV6-2/TRBV6-3	.	TRBJ2-3	TRBD2	CASRPLLAGADVRTDTQYF	TGTGCCAGCAGACCTCTCCTAGCGGGGGCCGACGTTCGGACAGATACGCAGTATTTT
TRBV6-1	few	TRBJ2-1	TRBD1	CASSEWGQGTNEQFF	TGTGCCAGCAGTGAATGGGGACAGGGAACGAATGAGCAGTTCTTC
TRBV4-2	.	TRBJ1-1	TRBD1	CASSQQQGGQLNTEAFF	TGTGCCAGCAGCCAACAGCAAGGGGGACAGCTGAACACTGAAGCTTTCTTT
TRBV12-3/TRBV12-4	.	TRBJ2-7	TRBD1	CASSTGGFYEQYF	TGTGCCAGTTCGACAGGGGGATTCTACGAGCAGTACTTC
TRBV7-2	.	TRBJ2-2	TRBD1	CASSPSRGPGTGNTGELFF	TGTGCCAGCAGCCCTTCGAGAGGGCCCGGGACAGGGAACACCGGGGAGCTGTTTTTT
TRBV13	few	TRBJ2-7	TRBD1	CASRKPGQGAYEQYF	TGTGCCAGCAGAAAACCGGGACAGGGCGCCTACGAGCAGTACTTC
TRBV19	.	TRBJ1-1	.	CASTPTGRNTEAFF	TGTGCCAGTACTCCCACTGGGCGAAACACTGAAGCTTTCTTT
TRBV6-5	.	TRBJ1-1	TRBD1	CASSRQGPGEAFF	TGTGCCAGCAGTAGACAGGGTCCAGGTGAAGCTTTCTTT
TRBV19	.	TRBJ1-2	.	CASSIVLAAANYGYTF	TGTGCCAGTAGTATTGTGTTGGCAGCGGCTAACTATGGCTACACCTTC
TRBV7-2	.	TRBJ1-2	TRBD1	CASSTSRTGWDGYTF	TGTGCCAGCAGCACCTCTAGGACAGGCTGGGATGGCTACACCTTC
TRBV12-3/TRBV12-4	few	TRBJ1-5	.	CASSLEYQPQHF	TGTGCCAGCAGTTTGGAGTATCAGCCCCAGCATTTT